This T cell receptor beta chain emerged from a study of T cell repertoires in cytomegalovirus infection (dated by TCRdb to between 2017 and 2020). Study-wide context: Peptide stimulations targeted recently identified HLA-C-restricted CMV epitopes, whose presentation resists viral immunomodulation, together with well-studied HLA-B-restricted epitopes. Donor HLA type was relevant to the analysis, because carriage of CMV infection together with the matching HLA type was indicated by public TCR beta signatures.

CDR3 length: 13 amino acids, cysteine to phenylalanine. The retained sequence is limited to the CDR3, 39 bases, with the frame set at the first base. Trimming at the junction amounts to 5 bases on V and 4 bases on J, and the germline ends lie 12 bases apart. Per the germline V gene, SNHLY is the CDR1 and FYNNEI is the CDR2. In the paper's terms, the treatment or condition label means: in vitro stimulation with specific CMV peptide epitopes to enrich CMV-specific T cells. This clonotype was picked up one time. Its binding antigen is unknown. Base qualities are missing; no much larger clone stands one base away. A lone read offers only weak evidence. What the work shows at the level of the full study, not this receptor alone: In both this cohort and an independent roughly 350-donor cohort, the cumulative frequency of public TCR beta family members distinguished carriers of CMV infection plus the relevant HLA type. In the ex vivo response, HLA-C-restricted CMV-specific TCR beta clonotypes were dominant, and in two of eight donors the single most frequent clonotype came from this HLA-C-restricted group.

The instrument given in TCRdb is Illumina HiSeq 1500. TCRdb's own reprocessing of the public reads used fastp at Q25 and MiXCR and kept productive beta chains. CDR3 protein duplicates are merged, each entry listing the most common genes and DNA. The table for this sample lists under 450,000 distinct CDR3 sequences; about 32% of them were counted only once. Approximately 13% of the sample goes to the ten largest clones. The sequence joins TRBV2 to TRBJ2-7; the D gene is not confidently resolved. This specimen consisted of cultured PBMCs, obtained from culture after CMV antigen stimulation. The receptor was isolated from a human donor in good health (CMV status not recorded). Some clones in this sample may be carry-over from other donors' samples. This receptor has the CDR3 CASSIAELYEQYF. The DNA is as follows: TGTGCCAGCAGTATCGCAGAGCTATACGAGCAGTACTTC.